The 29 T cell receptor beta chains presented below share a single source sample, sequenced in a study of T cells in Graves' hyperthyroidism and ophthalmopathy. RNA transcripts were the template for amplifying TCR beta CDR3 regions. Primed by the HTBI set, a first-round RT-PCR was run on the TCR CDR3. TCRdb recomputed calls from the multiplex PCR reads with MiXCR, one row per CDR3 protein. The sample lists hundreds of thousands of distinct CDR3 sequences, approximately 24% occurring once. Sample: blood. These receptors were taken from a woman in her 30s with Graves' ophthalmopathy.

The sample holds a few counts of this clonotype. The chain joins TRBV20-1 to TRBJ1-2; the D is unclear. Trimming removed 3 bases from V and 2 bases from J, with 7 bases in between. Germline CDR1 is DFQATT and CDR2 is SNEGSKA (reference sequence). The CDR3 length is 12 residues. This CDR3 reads CSASTGNYGYTF. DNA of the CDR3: TGCAGTGCTAGTACTGGGAACTATGGCTACACCTTC.

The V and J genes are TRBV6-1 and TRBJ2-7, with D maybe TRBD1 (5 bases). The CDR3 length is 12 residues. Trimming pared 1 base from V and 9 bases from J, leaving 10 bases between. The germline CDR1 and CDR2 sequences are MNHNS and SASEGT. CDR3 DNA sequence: TGTGCCAGCAGTGAAGGACAGTTGGCGCAGTACTTC. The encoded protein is CASSEGQLAQYF.

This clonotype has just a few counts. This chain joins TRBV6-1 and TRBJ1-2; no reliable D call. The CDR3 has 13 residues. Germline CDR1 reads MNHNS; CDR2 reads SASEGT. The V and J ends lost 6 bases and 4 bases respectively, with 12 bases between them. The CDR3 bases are TGTGCCAGCAGCGCGGGGAAAGTCTATGGCTACACCTTC. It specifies CASSAGKVYGYTF.

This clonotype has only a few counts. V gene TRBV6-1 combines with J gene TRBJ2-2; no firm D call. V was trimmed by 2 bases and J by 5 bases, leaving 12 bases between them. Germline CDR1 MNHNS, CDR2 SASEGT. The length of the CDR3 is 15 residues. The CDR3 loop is CASSEWWQATGELFF. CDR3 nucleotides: TGTGCCAGCAGTGAATGGTGGCAGGCAACCGGGGAGCTGTTTTTT.

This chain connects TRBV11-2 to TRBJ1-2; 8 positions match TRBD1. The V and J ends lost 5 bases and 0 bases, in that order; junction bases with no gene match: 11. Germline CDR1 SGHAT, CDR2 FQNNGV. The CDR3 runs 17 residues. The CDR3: CASSTRTGSRANYGYTF. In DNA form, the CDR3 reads TGTGCCAGCAGCACCCGGACAGGGTCAAGGGCTAACTATGGCTACACCTTC.

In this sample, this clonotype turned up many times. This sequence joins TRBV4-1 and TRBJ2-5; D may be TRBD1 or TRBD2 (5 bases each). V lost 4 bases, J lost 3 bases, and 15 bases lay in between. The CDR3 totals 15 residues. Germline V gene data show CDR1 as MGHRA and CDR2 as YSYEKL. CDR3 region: CASSPVGDGEETQYF. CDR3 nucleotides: TGCGCCAGCAGCCCAGTAGGGGACGGGGAAGAGACCCAGTACTTC.

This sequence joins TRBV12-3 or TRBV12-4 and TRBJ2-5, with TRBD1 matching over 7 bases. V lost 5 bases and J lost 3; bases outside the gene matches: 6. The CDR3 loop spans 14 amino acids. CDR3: CASSIDRVEETQYF. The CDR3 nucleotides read TGTGCCAGCAGTATCGACAGGGTGGAAGAGACCCAGTACTTC.

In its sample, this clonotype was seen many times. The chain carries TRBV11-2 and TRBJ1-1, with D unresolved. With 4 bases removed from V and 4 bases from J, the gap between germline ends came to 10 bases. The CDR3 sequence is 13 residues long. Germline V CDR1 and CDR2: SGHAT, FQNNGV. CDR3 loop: CASSSRLGTEAFF. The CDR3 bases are TGTGCCAGCAGCTCCAGGTTAGGCACTGAAGCTTTCTTT.

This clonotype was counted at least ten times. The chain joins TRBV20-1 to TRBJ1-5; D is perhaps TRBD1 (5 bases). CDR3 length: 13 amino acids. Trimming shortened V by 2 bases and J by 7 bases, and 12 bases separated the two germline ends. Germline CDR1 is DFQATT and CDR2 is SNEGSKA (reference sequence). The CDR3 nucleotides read TGCAGTGCTAGAAGGGGTATTGGGCAGCCCCAGCATTTT. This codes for CSARRGIGQPQHF.

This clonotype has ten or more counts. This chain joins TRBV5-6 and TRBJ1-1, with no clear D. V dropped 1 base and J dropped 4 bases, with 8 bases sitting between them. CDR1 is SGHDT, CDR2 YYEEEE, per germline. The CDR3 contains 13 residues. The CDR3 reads CASSLRQSTEAFF. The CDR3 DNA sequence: TGTGCCAGCAGCTTGCGGCAGAGCACTGAAGCTTTCTTT.

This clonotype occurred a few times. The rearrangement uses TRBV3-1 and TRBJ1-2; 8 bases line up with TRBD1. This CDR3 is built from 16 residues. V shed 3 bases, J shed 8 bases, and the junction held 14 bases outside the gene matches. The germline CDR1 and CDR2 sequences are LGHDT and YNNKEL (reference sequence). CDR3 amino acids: CASSQGSGQGGKGYTF. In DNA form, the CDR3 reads TGTGCCAGCAGCCAGGGGTCCGGACAGGGAGGGAAAGGCTACACCTTC.

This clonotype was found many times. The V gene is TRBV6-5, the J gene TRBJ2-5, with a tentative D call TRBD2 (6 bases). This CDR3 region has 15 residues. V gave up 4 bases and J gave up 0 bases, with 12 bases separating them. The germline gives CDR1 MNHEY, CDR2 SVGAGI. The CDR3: CASSSAGGYQETQYF. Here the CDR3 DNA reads TGTGCCAGCAGTTCCGCCGGGGGATACCAAGAGACCCAGTACTTC.

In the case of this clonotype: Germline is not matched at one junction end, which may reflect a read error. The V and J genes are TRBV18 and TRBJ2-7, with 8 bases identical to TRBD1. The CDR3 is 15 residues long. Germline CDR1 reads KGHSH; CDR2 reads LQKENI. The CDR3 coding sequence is TGTGCCAGCTCACCACTAACAGGGGGTACCTACGAGCAGGACTTC. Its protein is CASSPLTGGTYEQDF.

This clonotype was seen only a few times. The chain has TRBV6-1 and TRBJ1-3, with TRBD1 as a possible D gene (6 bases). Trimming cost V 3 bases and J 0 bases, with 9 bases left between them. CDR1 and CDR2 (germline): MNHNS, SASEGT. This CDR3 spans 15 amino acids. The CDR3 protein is CASSDGTSSGNTIYF. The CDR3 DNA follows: TGTGCCAGCAGTGACGGGACAAGCTCTGGAAACACCATATATTTT.

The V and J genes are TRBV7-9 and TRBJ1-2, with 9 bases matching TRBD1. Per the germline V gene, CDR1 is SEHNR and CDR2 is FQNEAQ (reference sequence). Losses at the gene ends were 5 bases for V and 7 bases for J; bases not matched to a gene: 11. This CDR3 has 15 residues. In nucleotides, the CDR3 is TGTGCCAGCAGCCAAGCGGGACAGGGATGGATTGGCTACACCTTC. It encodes CASSQAGQGWIGYTF.

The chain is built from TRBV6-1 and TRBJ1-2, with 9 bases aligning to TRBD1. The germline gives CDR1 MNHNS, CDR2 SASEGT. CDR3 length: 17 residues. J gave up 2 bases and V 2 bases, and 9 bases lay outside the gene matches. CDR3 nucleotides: TGTGCCAGCAGTGAACCCCAAGGGACAGGGAAGAACTATGGCTACACCTTC. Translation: CASSEPQGTGKNYGYTF.

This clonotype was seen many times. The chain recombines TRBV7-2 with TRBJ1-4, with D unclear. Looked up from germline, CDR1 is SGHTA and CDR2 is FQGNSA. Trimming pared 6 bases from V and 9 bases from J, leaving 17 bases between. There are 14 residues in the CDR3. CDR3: CASRGGDKGQKLFF. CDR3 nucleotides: TGTGCCAGCAGGGGCGGGGATAAAGGCCAAAAACTGTTTTTT.

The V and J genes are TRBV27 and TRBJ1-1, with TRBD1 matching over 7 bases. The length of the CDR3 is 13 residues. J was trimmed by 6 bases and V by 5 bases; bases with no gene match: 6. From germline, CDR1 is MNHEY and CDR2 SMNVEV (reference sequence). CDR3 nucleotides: TGTGCCAGCAGTATCAACAGGGGCTCTGAAGCTTTCTTT. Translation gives CASSINRGSEAFF.

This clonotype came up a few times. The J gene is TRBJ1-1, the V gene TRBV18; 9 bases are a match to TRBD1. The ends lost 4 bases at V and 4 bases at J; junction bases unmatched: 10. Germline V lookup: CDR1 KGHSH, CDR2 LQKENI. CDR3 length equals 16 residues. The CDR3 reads CASSLIPGQGGTEAFF. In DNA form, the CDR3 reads TGTGCCAGCTCACTCATCCCGGGACAGGGAGGCACTGAAGCTTTCTTT.

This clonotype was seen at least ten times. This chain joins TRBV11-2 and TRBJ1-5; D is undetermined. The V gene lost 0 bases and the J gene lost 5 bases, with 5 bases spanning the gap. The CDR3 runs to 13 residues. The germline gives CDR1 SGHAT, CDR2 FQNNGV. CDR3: CASSLDLDQPQHF. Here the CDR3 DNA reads TGTGCCAGCAGCTTAGACCTCGATCAGCCCCAGCATTTT.

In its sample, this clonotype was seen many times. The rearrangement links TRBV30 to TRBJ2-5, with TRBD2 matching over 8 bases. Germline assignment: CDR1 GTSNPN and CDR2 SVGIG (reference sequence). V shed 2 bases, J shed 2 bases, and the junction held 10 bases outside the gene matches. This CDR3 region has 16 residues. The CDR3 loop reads CAWSFISGGRQETQYF. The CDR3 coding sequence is TGTGCCTGGAGTTTTATAAGCGGGGGCCGTCAAGAGACCCAGTACTTC.

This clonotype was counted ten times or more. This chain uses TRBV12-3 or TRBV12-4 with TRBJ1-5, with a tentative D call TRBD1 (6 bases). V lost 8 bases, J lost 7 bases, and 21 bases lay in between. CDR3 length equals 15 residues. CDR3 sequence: CASSSTHRGRQPQHF. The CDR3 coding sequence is TGTGCCAGCTCCTCAACCCACCGGGGGCGGCAGCCCCAGCATTTT.

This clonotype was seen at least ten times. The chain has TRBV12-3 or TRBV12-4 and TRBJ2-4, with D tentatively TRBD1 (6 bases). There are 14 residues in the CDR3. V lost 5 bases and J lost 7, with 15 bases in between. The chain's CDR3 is CASSPGPQGNIQYF. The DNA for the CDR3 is TGTGCCAGCAGTCCCGGCCCCCAGGGGAACATTCAGTACTTC.

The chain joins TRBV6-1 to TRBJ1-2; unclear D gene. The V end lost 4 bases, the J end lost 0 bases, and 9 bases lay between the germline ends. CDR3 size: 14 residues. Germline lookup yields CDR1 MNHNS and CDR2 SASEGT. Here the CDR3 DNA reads TGTGCCAGCAGTGCTGCGGATACTAACTATGGCTACACCTTC. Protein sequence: CASSAADTNYGYTF.

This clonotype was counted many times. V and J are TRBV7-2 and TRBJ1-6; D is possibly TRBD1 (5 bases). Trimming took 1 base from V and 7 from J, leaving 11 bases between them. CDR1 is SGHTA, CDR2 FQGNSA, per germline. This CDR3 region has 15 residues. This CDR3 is CASSLVPTVNSPLHF. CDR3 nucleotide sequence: TGTGCCAGCAGCTTAGTTCCGACAGTCAATTCACCCCTCCACTTT.

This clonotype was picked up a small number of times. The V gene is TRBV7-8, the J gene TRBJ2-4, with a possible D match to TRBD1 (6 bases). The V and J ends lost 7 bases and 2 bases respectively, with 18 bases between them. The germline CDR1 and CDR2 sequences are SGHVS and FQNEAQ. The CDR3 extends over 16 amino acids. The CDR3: CASNTRDKISKNIQYF. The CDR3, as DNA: TGTGCCAGCAACACCCGGGACAAAATATCCAAAAACATTCAGTACTTC.

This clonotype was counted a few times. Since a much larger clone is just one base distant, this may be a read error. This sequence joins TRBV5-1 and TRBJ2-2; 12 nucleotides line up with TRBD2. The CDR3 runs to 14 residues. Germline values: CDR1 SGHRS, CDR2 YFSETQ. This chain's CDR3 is CAGSGLAGPGELFF. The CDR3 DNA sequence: TGCGCCGGCAGCGGACTAGCGGGGCCCGGGGAGCTGTTTTTT.

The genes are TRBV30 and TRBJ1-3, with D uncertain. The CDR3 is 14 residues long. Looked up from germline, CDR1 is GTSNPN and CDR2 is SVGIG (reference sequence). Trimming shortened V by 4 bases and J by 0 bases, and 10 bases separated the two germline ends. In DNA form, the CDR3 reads TGTGCCTGGATGCGGGCCTCCTCTGGAAACACCATATATTTT. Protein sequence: CAWMRASSGNTIYF.

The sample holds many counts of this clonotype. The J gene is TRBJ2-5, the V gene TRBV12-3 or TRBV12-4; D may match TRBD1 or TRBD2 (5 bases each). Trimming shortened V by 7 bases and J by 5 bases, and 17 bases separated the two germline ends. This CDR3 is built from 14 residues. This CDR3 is CASIGTGDRETQYF. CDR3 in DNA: TGTGCCAGCATTGGGACCGGCGATCGGGAGACCCAGTACTTC.